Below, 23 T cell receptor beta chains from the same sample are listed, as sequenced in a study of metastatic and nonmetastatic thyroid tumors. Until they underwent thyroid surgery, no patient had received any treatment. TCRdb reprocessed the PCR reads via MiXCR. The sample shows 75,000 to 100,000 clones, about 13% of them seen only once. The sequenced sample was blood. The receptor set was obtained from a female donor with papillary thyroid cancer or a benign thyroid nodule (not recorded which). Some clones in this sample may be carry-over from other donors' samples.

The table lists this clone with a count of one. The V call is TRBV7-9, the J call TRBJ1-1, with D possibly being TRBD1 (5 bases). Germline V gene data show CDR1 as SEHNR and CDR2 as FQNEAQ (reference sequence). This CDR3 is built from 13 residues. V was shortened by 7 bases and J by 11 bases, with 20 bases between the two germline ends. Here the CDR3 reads CASIFRSCAGAFF. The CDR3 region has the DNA TGTGCCAGCATCTTTCGGAGTTGCGCAGGGGCTTTCTTT.

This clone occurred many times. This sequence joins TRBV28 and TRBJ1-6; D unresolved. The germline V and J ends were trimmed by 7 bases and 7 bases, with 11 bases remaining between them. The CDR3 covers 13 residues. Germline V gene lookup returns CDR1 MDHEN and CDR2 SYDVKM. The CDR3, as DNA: TGTGCCAGCATCTCTGGGCCCAATTCACCCCTCCACTTT. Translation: CASISGPNSPLHF.

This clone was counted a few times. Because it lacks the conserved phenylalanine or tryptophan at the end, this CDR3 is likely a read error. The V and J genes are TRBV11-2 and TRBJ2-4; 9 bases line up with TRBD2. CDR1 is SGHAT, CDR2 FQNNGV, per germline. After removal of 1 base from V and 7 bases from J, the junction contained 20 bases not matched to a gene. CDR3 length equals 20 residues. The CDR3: CASSLGLGPLAGAGRNIQYL. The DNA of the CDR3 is TGTGCCAGCAGCTTAGGCCTCGGACCACTAGCGGGTGCCGGGAGGAACATTCAGTACCTC.

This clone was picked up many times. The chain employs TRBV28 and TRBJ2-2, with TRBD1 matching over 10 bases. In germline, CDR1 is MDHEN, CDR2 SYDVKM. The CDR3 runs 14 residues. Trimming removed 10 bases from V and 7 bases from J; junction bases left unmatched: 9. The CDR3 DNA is TGTGCCACCAACCCGGGACAGGGGCTCGGGGAGCTGTTTTTT. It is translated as CATNPGQGLGELFF.

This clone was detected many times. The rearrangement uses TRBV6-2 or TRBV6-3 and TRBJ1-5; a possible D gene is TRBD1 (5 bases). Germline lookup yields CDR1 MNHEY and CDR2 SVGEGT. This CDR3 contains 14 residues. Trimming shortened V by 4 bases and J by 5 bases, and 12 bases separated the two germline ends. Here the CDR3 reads CASSFGTGDQPQHF. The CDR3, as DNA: TGTGCCAGCAGTTTCGGGACGGGGGATCAGCCCCAGCATTTT.

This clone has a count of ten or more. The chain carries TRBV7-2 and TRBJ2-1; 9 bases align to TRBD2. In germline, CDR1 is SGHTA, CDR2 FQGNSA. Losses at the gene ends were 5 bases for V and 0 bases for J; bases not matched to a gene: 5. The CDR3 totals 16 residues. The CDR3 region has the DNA TGTGCCAGCAGCCGGACTAGCGCCAGCTCCTACAATGAGCAGTTCTTC. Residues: CASSRTSASSYNEQFF.

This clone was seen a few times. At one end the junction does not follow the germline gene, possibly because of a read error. The CDR3 DNA sequence: TGTGCCAGAAGTTTACGGAGAGGGCTAAATCAGCACCAGCATTTT. It translates to CARSLRRGLNQHQHF. This rearrangement joins TRBV28 to TRBJ1-5; D is undetermined. Germline CDR1 MDHEN, CDR2 SYDVKM. The CDR3 sequence is 15 residues long. Variable domain in full (rest from reference TRBV28 and TRBJ1-5): DVKVTQSSRYLVKRTGEKVFLECVQDMDHENMFWYRQDPGLGLRLIYFSYDVKMKEKGDIPEGYSVSREKKERFSLILESASTNQTSMYLCARSLRRGLNQHQHFGDGTRLSIL.

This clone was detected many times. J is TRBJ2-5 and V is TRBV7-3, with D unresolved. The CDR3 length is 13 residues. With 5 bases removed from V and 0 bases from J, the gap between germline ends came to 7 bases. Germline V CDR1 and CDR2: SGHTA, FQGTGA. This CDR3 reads CASSLPNQETQYF. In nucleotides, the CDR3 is TGTGCCAGCAGCCTCCCAAACCAAGAGACCCAGTACTTC.

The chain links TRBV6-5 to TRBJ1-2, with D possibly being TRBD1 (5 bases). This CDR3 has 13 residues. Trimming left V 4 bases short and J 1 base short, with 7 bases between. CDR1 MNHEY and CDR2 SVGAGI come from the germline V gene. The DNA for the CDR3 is TGTGCCAGCAGTTGGACAATTAACTATGGCTACACCTTC. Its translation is CASSWTINYGYTF.

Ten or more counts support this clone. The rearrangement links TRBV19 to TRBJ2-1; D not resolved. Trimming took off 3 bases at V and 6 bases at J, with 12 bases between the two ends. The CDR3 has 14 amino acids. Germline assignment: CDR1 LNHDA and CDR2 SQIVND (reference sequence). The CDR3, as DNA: TGTGCCAGTAGTATTGGAACGGTCGGCAATGAGCAGTTCTTC. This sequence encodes CASSIGTVGNEQFF.

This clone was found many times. The CDR3 DNA sequence: TGTGCCAGCAGCGGAGGGACACAAGGGAAGAATGAGCAGTTCTTC. Its translation is CASSGGTQGKNEQFF. The chain links TRBV9 to TRBJ2-1; TRBD1 is a possible D gene (6 bases). V lost 3 bases, J lost 7 bases, and 17 bases lay in between. CDR1 is SGDLS and CDR2 is YYNGEE in the germline V gene. This CDR3 has 15 residues.

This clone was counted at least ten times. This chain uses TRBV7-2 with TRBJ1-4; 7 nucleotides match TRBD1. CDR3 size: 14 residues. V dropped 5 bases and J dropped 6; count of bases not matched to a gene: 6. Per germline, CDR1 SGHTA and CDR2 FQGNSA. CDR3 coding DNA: TGTGCCAGCAGCCGACAGGGTGGAGATGAAAAACTGTTTTTT. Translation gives CASSRQGGDEKLFF.

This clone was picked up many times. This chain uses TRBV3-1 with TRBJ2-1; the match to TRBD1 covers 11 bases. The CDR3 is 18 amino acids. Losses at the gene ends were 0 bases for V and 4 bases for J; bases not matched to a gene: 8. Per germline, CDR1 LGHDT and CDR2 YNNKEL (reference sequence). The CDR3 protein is CASSQESDRGHFYNEQFF. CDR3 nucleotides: TGTGCCAGCAGCCAAGAATCGGACAGGGGGCACTTTTACAATGAGCAGTTCTTC.

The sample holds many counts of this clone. The CDR3 DNA sequence: TGTGCCAGCAGCCCCCAAGGGGCAGGGTACCACGAGCAGTACTTC. Protein sequence: CASSPQGAGYHEQYF. The chain employs TRBV9 and TRBJ2-7, with a weak D call TRBD1 (5 bases). Trimming left V 4 bases short and J 5 bases short, with 19 bases between. The CDR3 extends over 15 amino acids. The germline gives CDR1 SGDLS, CDR2 YYNGEE.

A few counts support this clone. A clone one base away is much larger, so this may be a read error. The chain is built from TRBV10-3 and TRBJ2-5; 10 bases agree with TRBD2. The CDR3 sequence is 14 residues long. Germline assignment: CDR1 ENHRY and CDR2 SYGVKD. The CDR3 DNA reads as TGTGCCATCAGTGATCGAGCGGGAGGGGAGACCAAGTACTTC. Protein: CAISDRAGGETKYF.

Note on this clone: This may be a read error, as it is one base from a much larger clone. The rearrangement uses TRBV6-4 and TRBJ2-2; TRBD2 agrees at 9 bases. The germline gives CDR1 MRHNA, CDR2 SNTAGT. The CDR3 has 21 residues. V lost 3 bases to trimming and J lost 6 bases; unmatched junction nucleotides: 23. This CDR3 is CASSDRMLAGKVFPLSGELFF. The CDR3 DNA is TGTGCCAGCAGTGATCGCATGCTAGCGGGAAAGGTATTCCCTTTGTCCGGGGAGCTGTTTTTT.

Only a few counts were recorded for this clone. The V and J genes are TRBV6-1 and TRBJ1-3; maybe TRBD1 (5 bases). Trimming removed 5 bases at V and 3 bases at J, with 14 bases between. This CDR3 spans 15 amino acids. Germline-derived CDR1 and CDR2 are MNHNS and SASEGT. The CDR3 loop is CASSPKGTGGNTIYF. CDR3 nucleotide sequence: TGTGCCAGCAGTCCAAAAGGGACCGGTGGAAACACCATATATTTT.

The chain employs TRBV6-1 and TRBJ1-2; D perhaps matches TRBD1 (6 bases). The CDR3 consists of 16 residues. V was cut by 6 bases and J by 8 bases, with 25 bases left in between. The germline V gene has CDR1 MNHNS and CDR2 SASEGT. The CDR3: CASSHRQVPLLQGYTF. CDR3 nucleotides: TGTGCCAGCAGCCACAGACAGGTTCCTCTCCTTCAGGGCTACACCTTC.

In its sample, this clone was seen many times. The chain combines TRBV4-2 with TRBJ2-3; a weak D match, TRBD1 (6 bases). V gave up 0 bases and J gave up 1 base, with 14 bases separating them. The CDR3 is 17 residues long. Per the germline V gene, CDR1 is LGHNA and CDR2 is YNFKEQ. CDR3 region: CASSQEFGGSGTDTQYF. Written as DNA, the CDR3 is TGTGCCAGCAGCCAAGAGTTTGGGGGCTCGGGCACAGATACGCAGTATTTT.

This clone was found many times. The CDR3 nucleotides read TGTGCCAGCAGCTTGCGGGGATCCGATAATTCACCCCTCCACTTT. Amino acid sequence: CASSLRGSDNSPLHF. This rearrangement joins TRBV5-6 to TRBJ1-6; D remains unclear. Looked up from germline, CDR1 is SGHDT and CDR2 is YYEEEE. This CDR3 is 15 amino acids long. Trimming cost V 1 base and J 5 bases, with 10 bases left between them.

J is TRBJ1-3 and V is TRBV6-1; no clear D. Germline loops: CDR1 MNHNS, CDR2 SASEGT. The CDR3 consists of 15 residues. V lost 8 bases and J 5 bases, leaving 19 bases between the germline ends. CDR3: CASVRQTDPRNTIYF. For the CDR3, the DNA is TGTGCCAGCGTACGTCAAACGGACCCCCGAAACACCATATATTTT.

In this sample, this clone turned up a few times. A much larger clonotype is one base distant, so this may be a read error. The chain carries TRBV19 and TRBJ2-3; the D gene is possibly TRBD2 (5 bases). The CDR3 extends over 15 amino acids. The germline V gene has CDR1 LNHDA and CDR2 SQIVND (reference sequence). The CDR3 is CASSMGRPSTDTHYF. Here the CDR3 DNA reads TGTGCCAGTAGTATGGGGAGACCTAGCACAGATACGCATTATTTT.

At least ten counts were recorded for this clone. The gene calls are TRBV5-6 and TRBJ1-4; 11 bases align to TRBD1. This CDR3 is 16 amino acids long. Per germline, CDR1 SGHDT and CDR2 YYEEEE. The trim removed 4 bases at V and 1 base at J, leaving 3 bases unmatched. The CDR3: CASSLDRGLTNEKLFF. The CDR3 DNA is TGTGCCAGCAGCCTGGACAGGGGGCTAACTAATGAAAAACTGTTTTTT. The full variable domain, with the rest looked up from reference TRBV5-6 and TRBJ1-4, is DAGVTQSPTHLIKTRGQQVTLRCSPKSGHDTVSWYQQALGQGPQFIFQYYEEEERQRGNFPDRFSGHQFPNYSSELNVNALLLGDSALYLCASSLDRGLTNEKLFFGSGTQLSVL.